Listed here are 32 T cell receptor beta chains from one sample, sequenced in a study of cytomegalovirus exposure and HLA in healthy donors. Sequencing used immunoSEQ multiplex PCR; TCRdb keeps in-frame clones, though not all of them. The data show roughly 120,000 clones, roughly 90% seen once. The sample was PBMCs. The receptor source for this set is a young woman in good health and CMV-seropositive.

This clone was picked up one time. V and J are TRBV27 and TRBJ2-3; 9 bases are shared with TRBD2. The CDR3 is 16 amino acids. J was trimmed by 3 bases and V by 3 bases; bases with no gene match: 7. Germline V CDR1 and CDR2: MNHEY, SMNVEV (reference sequence). CDR3 residues: CASSFEAGGPTDTQYF. The CDR3 region has the DNA TGTGCCAGCAGTTTTGAGGCGGGAGGGCCGACAGATACGCAGTATTTT.

The genes are TRBV5-1 and TRBJ1-1, with D possibly TRBD1 on 5 matching bases. This CDR3 is built from 13 residues. Trimming took 1 base from V and 4 from J, leaving 8 bases between them. The germline V gene encodes CDR1 SGHRS and CDR2 YFSETQ. DNA of the CDR3: TGCGCCAGCAGCTTGCGAAGGGGCACTGAAGCTTTCTTT. Protein product: CASSLRRGTEAFF.

This clone came up a few times. The chain links TRBV6-5 to TRBJ1-6; possibly TRBD1 for D (5 bases). The CDR3 consists of 16 residues. V was pared by 2 bases and J by 8 bases, with 16 bases between. Germline V gives CDR1 MNHEY, CDR2 SVGAGI. The CDR3 sequence is CASSYNIRVMDSPLHF. For the CDR3, the DNA is TGTGCCAGCAGTTACAATATCAGGGTTATGGATTCACCCCTCCACTTT.

The rearrangement links TRBV28 to TRBJ2-7; D gene unclear. The V gene's germline CDR1 is MDHEN and CDR2 SYDVKM. Trimming took 4 bases from V and 2 from J, leaving 12 bases between them. The CDR3 is made up of 14 amino acids. The CDR3 spells CASSSPGRTYEQYF. DNA of the CDR3: TGTGCCAGCAGTTCCCCGGGTAGAACCTACGAGCAGTACTTC. Full variable domain (remainder filled in from reference TRBV28 and TRBJ2-7): DVKVTQSSRYLVKRTGEKVFLECVQDMDHENMFWYRQDPGLGLRLIYFSYDVKMKEKGDIPEGYSVSREKKERFSLILESASTNQTSMYLCASSSPGRTYEQYFGPGTRLTVT.

CDR3 nucleotide sequence: TGCGCCAGCAGCCAAGAACGGAACAGGGGCGCCTACGAGCAGTACTTC. Amino acid sequence: CASSQERNRGAYEQYF. This sequence joins TRBV4-1 and TRBJ2-7, with TRBD1 matching 7 bases. Germline CDR1 and CDR2: MGHRA and YSYEKL. This CDR3 comprises 16 residues. With V trimmed by 0 bases and J by 2 bases, 7 bases remained unmatched.

This clone has a handful of counts. This chain connects TRBV12-5 to TRBJ2-7, with a possible D match to TRBD2 (5 bases). Germline assignment: CDR1 LGHNT and CDR2 FRNRAP. The CDR3 contains 15 residues. V was clipped by 2 bases and J by 5 bases, with 16 bases between them. The CDR3 loop reads CASGLTRQEVDEQYF. CDR3 bases: TGTGCTAGTGGTTTGACCCGGCAGGAGGTCGACGAGCAGTACTTC.

This clone was recorded only once. This chain links TRBV30 with TRBJ2-1, with TRBD2 identical over 15 bases. The ends lost 0 bases at V and 12 bases at J; junction bases unmatched: 6. This CDR3 contains 15 residues. Germline CDR1 GTSNPN, CDR2 SVGIG (reference sequence). The CDR3 coding sequence is TGTGCCTGGAGTGTGGGCGGACTAGCGGGAGGGGTGCAGTTCTTC. It yields the protein CAWSVGGLAGGVQFF.

V usage is TRBV7-3 and J usage is TRBJ2-5; D is uncertain. Deletions cut 5 bases from V and 1 base from J, with 8 bases between. Germline V CDR1 and CDR2: SGHTA, FQGTGA. The CDR3 is 13 residues long. The CDR3, as DNA: TGTGCCAGCAGCGTATCCCTCCAAGAGACCCAGTACTTC. Its protein product is CASSVSLQETQYF.

The chain couples TRBV4-1 to TRBJ2-1; 10 positions agree with TRBD1. The CDR3 loop spans 16 amino acids. Germline CDR1 and CDR2: MGHRA and YSYEKL. The junction had 5 bases not matched to a gene; V was cut back by 0 bases and J by 6 bases. This chain's CDR3 is CASSQDPGTGANEQFF. The CDR3 DNA is TGCGCCAGCAGCCAAGATCCAGGGACAGGGGCCAATGAGCAGTTCTTC.

CDR3 coding DNA: TGCGCCAGCAGCCCCCAGACAGAGACCGGGGAGCTGTTTTTT. Amino acids: CASSPQTETGELFF. The chain combines TRBV10-1 with TRBJ2-2; the D gene is possibly TRBD1 (5 bases). CDR3 length: 14 amino acids. Germline lookup yields CDR1 WNHNN and CDR2 SYGVQD (reference sequence). Between the trimmed V and J ends, which lost 6 bases and 5 bases, there was a span of 13 bases.

V is TRBV9 and J is TRBJ2-1; 8 bases align to TRBD2. Per the germline V gene, CDR1 is SGDLS and CDR2 is YYNGEE. CDR3 length: 18 residues. Trimming at V came to 0 bases and at J to 0 bases, leaving 8 bases not matched to a gene. The CDR3 protein is CASSVVHSAGGSYNEQFF. The CDR3 region has the DNA TGTGCCAGCAGCGTAGTTCATAGCGCGGGAGGCTCCTACAATGAGCAGTTCTTC.

In its sample, this clone was seen once. The chain links TRBV25-1 to TRBJ1-2; 11 bases line up with TRBD1. The CDR3 has 16 amino acids. Unmatched junction bases numbered 8, after V lost 5 bases and J lost 3 bases. Germline CDR1 MGHDK, CDR2 SYGVNS. The CDR3 region has the DNA TGTGCCAGCAGTCACAGGACAGGGGGCTACGACTATGGCTACACCTTC. It translates to CASSHRTGGYDYGYTF.

The chain couples TRBV7-3 to TRBJ2-1, with TRBD2 matching over 8 bases. The CDR3 covers 16 residues. Trimming took 2 bases from V and 6 from J; bases not matched to a gene: 9. Per germline, CDR1 SGHTA and CDR2 FQGTGA. The DNA of the CDR3 is TGTGCCAGCAGCTTATCCCTCGGGGGGGGTGTCAATGAGCAGTTCTTC. Protein: CASSLSLGGGVNEQFF.

V gene TRBV30 combines with J gene TRBJ1-6; D uncertain. Germline CDR1 and CDR2: GTSNPN and SVGIG (reference sequence). Trimming removed 0 bases at V and 7 bases at J, with 7 bases between. The CDR3 totals 13 residues. CDR3 sequence (DNA): TGTGCCTGGAGTGTTGGTGGCAATTCACCCCTCCACTTT. It specifies CAWSVGGNSPLHF.

The CDR3 sequence: CASSARTGGGYGYTF. Here the CDR3 DNA reads TGTGCCAGCAGTGCTCGGACAGGGGGCGGGTATGGCTACACCTTC. The chain is built from TRBV6-5 and TRBJ1-2; 11 bases agree with TRBD1. Germline trimming cut 5 bases from V and 5 bases from J; bases unmatched to any gene: 7. CDR3 length: 15 amino acids. From germline, CDR1 is MNHEY and CDR2 SVGAGI.

This clone has only one observation. One end of the junction is discordant with germline, which a read error may explain. As DNA, the CDR3 is TGTGCTAGCAGCTTAGGACTAGCGGGGGACACAGATACGCAGTATTTT. Translating gives CASSLGLAGDTDTQYF. The rearrangement joins TRBV7-7 to TRBJ2-3; 13 nucleotides agree with TRBD2. The CDR3 length is 16 residues. Germline CDR1 is SSHAT and CDR2 is FNYEAQ (reference sequence).

The chain combines TRBV6-1 with TRBJ2-6, with 7 bases that match TRBD1. V lost 4 bases and J lost 0; bases outside the gene matches: 0. Per germline, CDR1 MNHNS and CDR2 SASEGT. This CDR3 region has 15 residues. The CDR3 sequence is CASSGQGSGANVLTF. CDR3 sequence (DNA): TGTGCCAGCAGTGGACAGGGCTCTGGGGCCAACGTCCTGACTTTC.

This chain uses TRBV6-1 with TRBJ2-7; D is possibly TRBD1 (5 bases). CDR3 size: 13 residues. The germline gives CDR1 MNHNS, CDR2 SASEGT. V dropped 5 bases and J dropped 2 bases, with 10 bases sitting between them. The CDR3 DNA follows: TGTGCCAGCAGTCGAGACAGAGCCTACGAGCAGTACTTC. This sequence encodes CASSRDRAYEQYF.

The chain employs TRBV18 and TRBJ1-5; the D is unclear. The CDR3 length is 16 residues. Germline-derived CDR1 and CDR2 are KGHSH and LQKENI. V lost 2 bases and J 2 bases, leaving 13 bases between the germline ends. CDR3 coding DNA: TGTGCCAGCTCACCAACCGGGAAAGAAGGCAATCAGCCCCAGCATTTT. Amino acid sequence: CASSPTGKEGNQPQHF.

The chain couples TRBV7-2 to TRBJ2-7, with a tentative D call TRBD2 (5 bases). Between the trimmed V and J ends, which lost 2 bases and 1 base, there was a span of 15 bases. The CDR3 is made up of 16 amino acids. Germline-derived CDR1 and CDR2 are SGHTA and FQGNSA. The DNA of the CDR3 is TGTGCCAGCAGCTTAAAAGGGAGCATTACTTCCTACGAGCAGTACTTC. This codes for CASSLKGSITSYEQYF.

The chain employs TRBV30 and TRBJ1-2; D call uncertain. The CDR3 has 11 residues. Germline values: CDR1 GTSNPN, CDR2 SVGIG (reference sequence). V lost 5 bases to trimming and J lost 5 bases, with 9 bases between them. CDR3 loop: CAWRKRYGYTF. CDR3 sequence (DNA): TGTGCCTGGCGGAAGAGGTATGGCTACACCTTC.

This clone has a single count. V usage is TRBV29-1 and J usage is TRBJ1-5, with D unresolved. Germline loops: CDR1 SQVTM, CDR2 ANQGSEA. This CDR3 has 14 residues. V was clipped by 4 bases and J by 0 bases, with 10 bases between them. Here the CDR3 reads CSVVAGDSNQPQHF. In nucleotides, the CDR3 is TGCAGCGTTGTTGCGGGAGATAGCAATCAGCCCCAGCATTTT.

In this sample, this clone turned up a few times. This chain joins TRBV28 and TRBJ1-2; 10 positions agree with TRBD1. The CDR3 covers 15 residues. Trimming took 5 bases from V and 8 from J; bases not matched to a gene: 11. Germline V lookup: CDR1 MDHEN, CDR2 SYDVKM. CDR3 bases: TGTGCCAGCAGTCCTTGGGACAGGGGAACTCTCGGCTACACCTTC. It translates to CASSPWDRGTLGYTF.

V gene TRBV19 combines with J gene TRBJ2-3, with 9 bases that match TRBD2. Trimming removed 6 bases from V and 1 base from J; junction bases left unmatched: 8. This CDR3 contains 16 residues. In germline, CDR1 is LNHDA, CDR2 SQIVND (reference sequence). CDR3 nucleotides: TGTGCCAGTAGCCGTATCATAGCGGGAGGCACAGATACGCAGTATTTT. It translates to CASSRIIAGGTDTQYF.

The chain joins TRBV7-9 to TRBJ2-1, with D possibly being TRBD1 (6 bases). This CDR3 contains 17 residues. V gave up 7 bases and J gave up 7 bases, with 26 bases separating them. Germline assignment: CDR1 SEHNR and CDR2 FQNEAQ (reference sequence). DNA of the CDR3: TGTGCCAGCAACGGTCGGGACACGGATTTGTTGGTGAATGAGCAGTTCTTC. Translating it yields CASNGRDTDLLVNEQFF.

CDR3 amino acids: CASSWEGQGAVNEKLFF. The CDR3 DNA reads TGTGCCAGCAGCTGGGAGGGACAGGGGGCGGTTAATGAAAAACTGTTTTTT. The chain is built from TRBV5-5 and TRBJ1-4; 12 nucleotides agree with TRBD1. CDR1 SGHKS and CDR2 YYEKEE come from the germline V gene (reference sequence). This CDR3 comprises 17 residues. V shed 3 bases and J 4 bases; nucleotides not matched to a gene: 7.

V and J are TRBV18 and TRBJ1-4; no definite D call. Trimming took 0 bases from V and 8 from J, leaving 10 bases between them. This CDR3 has 14 amino acids. CDR1 and CDR2 (germline): KGHSH, LQKENI. Here the CDR3 reads CASSPPEFQEKLFF. CDR3 DNA: TGTGCCAGCTCACCACCGGAGTTCCAGGAAAAACTGTTTTTT.

V usage is TRBV19 and J usage is TRBJ2-7; D is perhaps TRBD1 (6 bases). Trimming cost V 3 bases and J 7 bases, with 13 bases left between them. The CDR3 runs 13 residues. Germline lookup yields CDR1 LNHDA and CDR2 SQIVND (reference sequence). The CDR3, as DNA: TGTGCCAGTAGTATTAGTAGGCAGGGGGAGCAGTACTTC. The encoded protein is CASSISRQGEQYF.

The DNA for the CDR3 is TGTGCCAGCACCCCGACAGGTCCCGATAGCAATCAGCCCCAGCATTTT. Translation gives CASTPTGPDSNQPQHF. The chain carries TRBV27 and TRBJ1-5, with D possibly TRBD1 on 6 matching bases. Deletions cut 7 bases from V and 0 bases from J, with 16 bases between. CDR1 and CDR2 from the germline V gene are MNHEY and SMNVEV (reference sequence). The CDR3 has 16 residues.

This clone was detected only once. This chain uses TRBV7-8 with TRBJ2-2; 7 nucleotides match TRBD2. V gave up 1 base and J gave up 2 bases; unmatched junction bases: 4. The CDR3 covers 16 residues. Germline CDR1 reads SGHVS; CDR2 reads FQNEAQ. CDR3 sequence (DNA): TGTGCCAGCAGCTTAGGATCTAGCGGAAACACCGGGGAGCTGTTTTTT. This codes for CASSLGSSGNTGELFF. Supplemented by reference TRBV7-8 and TRBJ2-2, the full variable domain reads GAGVSQSPRYKVAKRGQDVALRCDPISGHVSLFWYQQALGQGPEFLTYFQNEAQLDKSGLPSDRFFAERPEGSVSTLKIQRTQQEDSAVYLCASSLGSSGNTGELFFGEGSRLTVL.

The rearrangement links TRBV4-1 to TRBJ1-2, with TRBD1 matching 8 bases. The CDR3 loop spans 16 amino acids. In germline, CDR1 is MGHRA, CDR2 YSYEKL. The J segment lost 4 bases and the V segment lost 2 bases, leaving 9 bases of the junction unmatched. In DNA, the CDR3 is TGCGCCAGCAGCCAAAATCCAGGGGGCGCCGGCTATGGCTACACCTTC. This sequence encodes CASSQNPGGAGYGYTF.

This sequence joins TRBV2 and TRBJ2-5; 11 positions match TRBD2. Germline assignment: CDR1 SNHLY and CDR2 FYNNEI. The V gene end was trimmed by 2 bases and the J gene end by 5 bases; junction bases not matched to a gene: 10. This CDR3 is built from 17 residues. CDR3 residues: CASSETSGSLNRETQYF. CDR3 bases: TGTGCCAGCAGTGAAACTAGCGGGAGTTTAAATAGGGAGACCCAGTACTTC.